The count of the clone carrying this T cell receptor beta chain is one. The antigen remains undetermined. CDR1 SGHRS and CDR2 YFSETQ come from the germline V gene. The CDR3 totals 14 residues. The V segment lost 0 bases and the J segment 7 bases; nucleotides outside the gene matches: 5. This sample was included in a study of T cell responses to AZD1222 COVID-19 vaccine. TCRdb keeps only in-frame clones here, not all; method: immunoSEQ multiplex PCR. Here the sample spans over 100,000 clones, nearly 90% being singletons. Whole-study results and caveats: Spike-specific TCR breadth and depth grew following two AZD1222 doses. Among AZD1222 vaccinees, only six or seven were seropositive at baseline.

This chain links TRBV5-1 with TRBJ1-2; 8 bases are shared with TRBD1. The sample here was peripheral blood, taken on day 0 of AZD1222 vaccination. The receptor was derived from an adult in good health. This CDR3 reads CASSLGAGQGGYTF. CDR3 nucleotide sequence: TGCGCCAGCAGCTTGGGGGCCGGACAGGGTGGCTACACCTTC.